These 14 T cell receptor beta chains came from one sample sequenced in a study of blood T cell repertoires in COVID-19. Generated by immunoSEQ multiplex PCR, the TCRdb table keeps only in-frame clones and is missing some. The repertoire has hundreds of thousands of clones, around nine tenths of them found once; the top ten carry 5.5% to 7%. The sample consisted of PBMCs or T cells enriched from blood (not recorded which). These receptors originate from a woman in her thirties or forties who had recovered from COVID-19.

The V call is TRBV6-1, the J call TRBJ1-2; TRBD1 matches 8 bases. V lost 0 bases and J lost 2; bases outside the gene matches: 2. Germline CDR1 reads MNHNS; CDR2 reads SASEGT. The CDR3 extends over 15 amino acids. The CDR3 DNA reads TGTGCCAGCAGTGAAGCGCAGGGGGCCAACTATGGCTACACCTTC. Translated, it gives CASSEAQGANYGYTF.

The rearrangement links TRBV11-2 to TRBJ2-3; 8 positions match TRBD2. Germline assignment: CDR1 SGHAT and CDR2 FQNNGV. CDR3 length equals 14 residues. Trimming removed 4 bases from V and 4 bases from J; junction bases left unmatched: 4. The CDR3 nucleotides read TGTGCCAGCAGCTCCGGACTAGCTTCAGATACGCAGTATTTT. Protein: CASSSGLASDTQYF.

This clone was recorded a few times. V is TRBV6-1 and J is TRBJ2-7; 7 nucleotides align to TRBD1. Germline CDR1 reads MNHNS; CDR2 reads SASEGT. This CDR3 has 16 amino acids. V gave up 0 bases and J gave up 3 bases; unmatched junction bases: 8. The DNA of the CDR3 is TGTGCCAGCAGTGAAGCCCACGGACAGGAGGTCTACGAGCAGTACTTC. Protein sequence: CASSEAHGQEVYEQYF.

The chain couples TRBV7-2 to TRBJ1-2, with D perhaps matching TRBD1 (5 bases). CDR1 and CDR2 from the germline V gene are SGHTA and FQGNSA. This CDR3 region has 13 residues. Trimming took off 3 bases at V and 6 bases at J, with 11 bases between the two ends. CDR3: CASSFWGTNGYTF. The DNA for the CDR3 is TGTGCCAGCAGCTTTTGGGGCACGAATGGCTACACCTTC.

The V call is TRBV19, the J call TRBJ1-6; D is perhaps TRBD1 (5 bases). The CDR3 loop spans 14 amino acids. Trimming left V 3 bases short and J 9 bases short, with 12 bases between. Germline V gene sequence: CDR1 LNHDA, CDR2 SQIVND (reference sequence). The CDR3 region is CASSMAGRSSPLHF. The CDR3, as DNA: TGTGCCAGTAGTATGGCAGGGAGGAGTTCACCCCTCCACTTT.

The rearrangement uses TRBV7-9 and TRBJ2-2, with a weak D call TRBD2 (6 bases). Germline-derived CDR1 and CDR2 are SEHNR and FQNEAQ (reference sequence). This CDR3 comprises 16 residues. V lost 5 bases, J lost 1 base, and 14 bases lay in between. In DNA, the CDR3 is TGTGCCAGCAGCGCGGATAGCGGCCTGAACACCGGGGAGCTGTTTTTT. Its translation: CASSADSGLNTGELFF.

The gene calls are TRBV6-5 and TRBJ1-4; a possible D gene is TRBD1 (5 bases). Trimming took 8 bases from V and 3 from J, leaving 13 bases between them. The CDR3 is 14 amino acids. The V gene's germline CDR1 is MNHEY and CDR2 SVGAGI. The CDR3 region has the DNA TGTGCCAGCCTGCCAGGGTTGGCTAATGAAAAACTGTTTTTT. Its translation is CASLPGLANEKLFF.

The J gene is TRBJ1-3, the V gene TRBV30; TRBD1 aligns across 8 bases. Germline-derived CDR1 and CDR2 are GTSNPN and SVGIG (reference sequence). V lost 5 bases, J lost 2 bases, and 5 bases stayed unmatched. CDR3 length equals 14 residues. The CDR3 reads CAWAVTGAGNTIYF. Written as DNA, the CDR3 is TGTGCCTGGGCTGTGACAGGGGCTGGAAACACCATATATTTT.

The rearrangement joins TRBV21-1 to TRBJ2-2; the D call of TRBD1 is as the table states it, not checked on the DNA. TRBV21-1 is a pseudogene. The CDR3 is 18 residues long. The CDR3 sequence is CASSNVDRDRERTGELFF. CDR3 coding DNA: TGTGCCAGCAGCAACGTCGACCGGGACAGGGAACGCACCGGGGAGCTGTTTTTT.

This rearrangement joins TRBV19 to TRBJ2-5, with unresolved D. The CDR3 runs to 13 residues. The V end was cut by 4 bases, the J end by 4 bases, with 10 bases between. Germline V gene sequence: CDR1 LNHDA, CDR2 SQIVND (reference sequence). CDR3 DNA sequence: TGTGCCAGTAGTACAACGGTCGGAGAGACCCAGTACTTC. This codes for CASSTTVGETQYF.

CDR3 coding DNA: TGCAGCGTCGGAGGCGGACTAGCGGGCAATGAGCAGTTCTTC. Encoded protein: CSVGGGLAGNEQFF. The chain carries TRBV29-1 and TRBJ2-1; 11 bases map to TRBD2. The CDR3 spans 14 residues. The junction had 7 bases not matched to a gene; V was cut back by 6 bases and J by 6 bases. The germline V gene has CDR1 SQVTM and CDR2 ANQGSEA.

Remarks on this clone: The sample has other DNA sequences that encode this CDR3 too. The CDR3 nucleotides read TGCGCCAGCAGCCTAGCGGAAGGGACCGGGGAGCTGTTTTTT. The encoded protein is CASSLAEGTGELFF. This sequence joins TRBV5-1 and TRBJ2-2; 7 positions agree with TRBD2. V was clipped by 4 bases and J by 5 bases; unmatched bases: 5. The CDR3 length is 14 residues. From germline, CDR1 is SGHRS and CDR2 YFSETQ. The entire variable domain, with the rest obtained from reference TRBV5-1 and TRBJ2-2, is as follows: KAGVTQTPRYLIKTRGQQVTLSCSPISGHRSVSWYQQTPGQGLQFLFEYFSETQRNKGNFPGRFSGRQFSNSRSEMNVSTLELGDSALYLCASSLAEGTGELFFGEGSRLTVL.

The chain employs TRBV30 and TRBJ2-7; TRBD2 might be the D (5 bases). The germline gives CDR1 GTSNPN, CDR2 SVGIG (reference sequence). The CDR3 sequence is 12 residues long. Trimming took 2 bases from V and 9 from J, leaving 14 bases between them. Written as DNA, the CDR3 is TGTGCCTGGAGTACGTCGAGAGGGCGGCAGTACTTC. Protein sequence: CAWSTSRGRQYF.

This clone appeared a single time. The sample holds other DNA sequences that translate to the same CDR3. This chain uses TRBV7-2 with TRBJ2-7; 11 positions match TRBD1. This CDR3 is built from 14 residues. Losses at the gene ends were 5 bases for V and 3 bases for J; bases not matched to a gene: 3. CDR1 SGHTA and CDR2 FQGNSA come from the germline V gene. The CDR3 sequence is CASSLGQGVYEQYF. CDR3 nucleotides: TGTGCCAGCAGCCTGGGACAGGGGGTCTACGAGCAGTACTTC.